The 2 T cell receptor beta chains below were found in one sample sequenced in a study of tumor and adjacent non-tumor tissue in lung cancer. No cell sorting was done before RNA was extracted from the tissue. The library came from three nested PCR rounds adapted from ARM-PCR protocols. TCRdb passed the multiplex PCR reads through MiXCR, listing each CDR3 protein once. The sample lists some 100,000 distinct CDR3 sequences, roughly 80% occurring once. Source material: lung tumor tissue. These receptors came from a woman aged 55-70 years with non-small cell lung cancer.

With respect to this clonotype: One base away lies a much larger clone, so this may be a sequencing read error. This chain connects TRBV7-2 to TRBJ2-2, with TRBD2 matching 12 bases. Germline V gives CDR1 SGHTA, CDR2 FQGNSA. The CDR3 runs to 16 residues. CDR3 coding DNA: TGTGTCAGCAGCATACCGGGACTAGCGGGTACCGGGGAGCTGTTTTTT. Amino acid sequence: CVSSIPGLAGTGELFF.

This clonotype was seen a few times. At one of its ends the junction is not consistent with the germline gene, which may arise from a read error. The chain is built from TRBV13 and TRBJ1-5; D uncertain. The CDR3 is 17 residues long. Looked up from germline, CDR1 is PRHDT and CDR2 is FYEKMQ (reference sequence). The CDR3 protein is CVSSSSDAGRNNQPQHF. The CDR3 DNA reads TGTGTCAGCAGCTCATCGGATGCGGGGAGAAACAATCAGCCCCAGCATTTT. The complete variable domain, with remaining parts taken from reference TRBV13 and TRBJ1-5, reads AAGVIQSPRHLIKEKRETATLKCYPIPRHDTVYWYQQGPGQDPQFLISFYEKMQSDKGSIPDRFSAQQFSDYHSELNMSSLELGDSALYFCVSSSSDAGRNNQPQHFGDGTRLSIL.